The TCR beta chain under discussion was sequenced for a study of graft-versus-host responses after intestinal transplantation. General study findings and limits: Declines in HvG clones occurring early post-transplant were associated with peak circulating GvH clone levels. There were GvH clones found in recipient marrow, and some of them appeared first in ileum or blood. Allografts from individuals with graft-donor T cell macrochimerism displayed high graft-versus-host to host-versus-graft clonal ratios.

The data were produced by immunoSEQ multiplex PCR, yet TCRdb's version contains in-frame clones alone and is incomplete. The sample holds fewer than 85,000 clones, 89% seen once. As regards this clone: Its antigen is not known.

The receptor's source is a human donor who received an intestinal transplant. Here the sequenced sample was unstimulated CD8+ T cells sorted from spleen or lymph node cells, taken before intestinal transplant.

The chain's CDR3 is CASSGPGTGVTRHQPQHF. The DNA of the CDR3 is TGTGCCAGCAGTGGACCCGGGACAGGGGTGACTAGGCATCAGCCCCAGCATTTT. The chain has TRBV6-1 and TRBJ1-5, with 10 bases aligning to TRBD1. J was trimmed by 5 bases and V by 4 bases; bases with no gene match: 14. The germline gives CDR1 MNHNS, CDR2 SASEGT. This CDR3 has 18 residues.